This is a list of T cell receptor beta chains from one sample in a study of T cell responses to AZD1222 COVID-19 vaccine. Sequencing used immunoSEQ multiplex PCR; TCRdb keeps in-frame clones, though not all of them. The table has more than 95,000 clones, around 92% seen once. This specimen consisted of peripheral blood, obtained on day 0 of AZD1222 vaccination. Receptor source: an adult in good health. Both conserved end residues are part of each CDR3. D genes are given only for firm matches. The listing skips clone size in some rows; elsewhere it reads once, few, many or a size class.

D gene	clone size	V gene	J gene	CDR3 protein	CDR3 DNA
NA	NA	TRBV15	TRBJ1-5	CATTRRGGARSNQPQHF	TGTGCCACCACCCGAAGGGGGGGGGCGCGGAGCAATCAGCCCCAGCATTTT
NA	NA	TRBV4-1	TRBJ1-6	CASSQDIGATTNSPLHF	TGCGCCAGCAGCCAAGATATCGGTGCTACCACTAATTCACCCCTCCACTTT
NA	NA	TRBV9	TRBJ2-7	CASSVDEGDYEQYF	TGTGCCAGCAGCGTAGATGAAGGGGACTACGAGCAGTACTTC
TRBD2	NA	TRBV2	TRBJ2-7	CASTEGASGRNRGHLYEQYF	TGTGCCAGCACCGAAGGGGCTAGCGGGAGAAATAGGGGTCACTTGTACGAGCAGTACTTC
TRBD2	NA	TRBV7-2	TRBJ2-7	CASSLVGTTSPEQYF	TGTGCCAGCAGCTTAGTCGGGACTACCTCTCCGGAGCAGTACTTC
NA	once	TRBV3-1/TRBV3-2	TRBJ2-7	CASSQDGSINEQYF	TGTGCCAGCAGCCAAGATGGTAGTATAAATGAGCAGTACTTC
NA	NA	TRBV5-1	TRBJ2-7	CASSQGTTVTYEQYF	TGCGCCAGCAGCCAGGGAACGACAGTTACCTACGAGCAGTACTTC
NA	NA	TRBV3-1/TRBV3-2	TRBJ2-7	CASSQDSYEQYF	TGTGCCAGCAGCCAGGACTCCTACGAGCAGTACTTC
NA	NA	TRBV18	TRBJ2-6	CASSPPGMGAGANVLTF	TGTGCCAGCTCACCTCCTGGCATGGGCGCTGGGGCCAACGTCCTGACTTTC
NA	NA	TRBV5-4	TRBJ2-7	CASSPAPGRSSYEQYF	TGTGCCAGCAGCCCTGCCCCGGGACGCAGCTCCTACGAGCAGTACTTC
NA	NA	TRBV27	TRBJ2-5	CASSFSSWYQETQYF	TGTGCCAGCAGTTTCTCGTCCTGGTACCAAGAGACCCAGTACTTC
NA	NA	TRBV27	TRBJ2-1	CASSLPDSYNEQFF	TGTGCCAGCAGTTTACCCGACTCCTACAATGAGCAGTTCTTC
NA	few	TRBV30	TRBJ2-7	CAWSVSGPAYEQYF	TGTGCCTGGAGTGTGTCAGGGCCCGCCTACGAGCAGTACTTC
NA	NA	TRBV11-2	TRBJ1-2	CASSFWDDGTYGYTF	TGTGCCAGCAGCTTCTGGGACGACGGGACCTATGGCTACACCTTC
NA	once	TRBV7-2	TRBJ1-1	CASKGAVLDTEAFF	TGTGCCAGCAAAGGGGCCGTTTTGGACACTGAAGCTTTCTTT
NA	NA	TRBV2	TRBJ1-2	CASSEWGASYGYTF	TGTGCCAGCAGTGAATGGGGCGCCTCCTATGGCTACACCTTC
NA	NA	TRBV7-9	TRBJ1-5	CASSQGTQPQHF	TGTGCCAGCAGCCAGGGGACTCAGCCCCAGCATTTT
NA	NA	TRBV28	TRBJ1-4	CASSLSLGPTNEKLFF	TGTGCCAGCAGTCTCAGTCTGGGCCCAACTAATGAAAAACTGTTTTTT
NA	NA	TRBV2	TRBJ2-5	CASTPDGGQETQYF	TGTGCCAGCACTCCAGATGGGGGCCAAGAGACCCAGTACTTC
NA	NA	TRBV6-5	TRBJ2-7	CASSPPSGAGEQYF	TGTGCCAGCAGTCCGCCATCAGGGGCAGGCGAGCAGTACTTC
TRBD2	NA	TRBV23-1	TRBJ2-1	CASSQELAGGPQKLYNEQFF	TGCGCCAGCAGTCAGGAACTAGCGGGAGGACCACAAAAACTCTACAATGAGCAGTTCTTC
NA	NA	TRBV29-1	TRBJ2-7	CSVPGAYSYEQYF	TGCAGCGTCCCGGGGGCCTACTCCTACGAGCAGTACTTC
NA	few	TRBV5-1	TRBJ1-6	CASSETGRNSPLHF	TGCGCCAGCAGCGAAACAGGTCGTAATTCACCCCTCCACTTT
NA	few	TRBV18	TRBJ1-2	CASSPNQDGYTF	TGTGCCAGCTCACCAAACCAAGATGGCTACACCTTC
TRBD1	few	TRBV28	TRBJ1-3	CASSQGQISGNTIYF	TGTGCCAGCAGTCAGGGACAGATCTCTGGAAACACCATATATTTT
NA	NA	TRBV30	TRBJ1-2	CAWSVGEHYGYTF	TGTGCCTGGAGTGTAGGGGAGCACTATGGCTACACCTTC
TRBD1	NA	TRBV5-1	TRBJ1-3	CASSLAGGGSGNTIYF	TGCGCCAGCAGCTTGGCAGGGGGAGGTTCTGGAAACACCATATATTTT
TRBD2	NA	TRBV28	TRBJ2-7	CASRTSVPSGEYEQYF	TGTGCCAGCAGGACTAGCGTTCCCTCTGGGGAGTACGAGCAGTACTTC
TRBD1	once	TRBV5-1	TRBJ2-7	CASSLGTGLPEQYF	TGCGCCAGCAGCTTAGGGACAGGGCTTCCCGAGCAGTACTTC
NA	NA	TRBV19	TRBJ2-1	CASSISGQGYNEQFF	TGTGCCAGTAGTATATCGGGTCAGGGCTACAATGAGCAGTTCTTC
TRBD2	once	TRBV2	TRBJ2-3	CASSEGLAGAVRDTQYF	TGTGCCAGCAGTGAGGGACTAGCGGGAGCCGTGAGAGATACGCAGTATTTT